The clone carrying this T cell receptor (beta chain) was detected only a few times. The entry originates in a study of T-cell reconstitution after alpha-beta-depleted transplantation in children. The CDR3 sequence is 15 residues long. The V and J ends lost 8 bases and 9 bases respectively, with 23 bases between them. Germline assignment: CDR1 MDHEN and CDR2 SYDVKM. The TCRbeta library was prepared with unique molecular identifiers. TCRdb ran MiXCR on the PCR reads and lists one entry per CDR3 protein. This table has approximately 400,000 distinct CDR3 sequences, approximately 10% appearing once. The sample consisted of PBMCs from the stem cell graft donor, taken from the stem cell graft. This clonotype was sampled from a human donor who donated a stem cell graft to a child with acute myeloid leukemia. The J gene is TRBJ2-1, the V gene TRBV28; D is ambiguous. The CDR3 sequence is CASSSRRHADLEQFF. The DNA for the CDR3 is TGTGCCAGCTCCTCCCGACGGCACGCCGACCTTGAGCAGTTCTTC.